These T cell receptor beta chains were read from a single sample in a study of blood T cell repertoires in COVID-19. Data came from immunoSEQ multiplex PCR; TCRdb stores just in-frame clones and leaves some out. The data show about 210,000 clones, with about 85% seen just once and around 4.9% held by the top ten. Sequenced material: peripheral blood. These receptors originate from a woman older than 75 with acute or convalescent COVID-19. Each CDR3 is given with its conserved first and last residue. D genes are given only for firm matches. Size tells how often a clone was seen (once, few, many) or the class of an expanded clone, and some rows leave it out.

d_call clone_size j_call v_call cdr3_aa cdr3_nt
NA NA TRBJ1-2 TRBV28 CASRRGSPNYGYTF TGTGCCAGCAGAAGAGGCAGTCCTAACTATGGCTACACCTTC
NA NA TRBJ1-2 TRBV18 CASSPGEGYTF TGTGCCAGCTCACCAGGGGAGGGCTACACCTTC
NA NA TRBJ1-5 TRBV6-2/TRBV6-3 CASSYSSGSNQPQHF TGTGCCAGCAGTTACTCATCAGGAAGCAATCAGCCCCAGCATTTT
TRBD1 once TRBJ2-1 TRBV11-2 CASSVGTGHNEQFF TGTGCCAGCAGCGTCGGGACAGGCCACAATGAGCAGTTCTTC
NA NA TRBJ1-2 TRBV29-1 CSVKTTYYGYTF TGCAGCGTTAAAACAACCTACTATGGCTACACCTTC
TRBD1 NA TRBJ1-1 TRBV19 CASSIGTGSTEAFF TGTGCCAGTAGTATTGGGACAGGGAGCACTGAAGCTTTCTTT
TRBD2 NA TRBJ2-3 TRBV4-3 CASSQGLATDTQYF TGCGCCAGCAGCCAAGGACTAGCAACAGATACGCAGTATTTT
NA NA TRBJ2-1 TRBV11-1 CASSLALSEVGGYNEQFF TGTGCCAGCAGCTTAGCGCTTTCCGAGGTGGGGGGTTACAATGAGCAGTTCTTC
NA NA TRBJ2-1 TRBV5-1 CASSLELARDNEQFF TGCGCCAGCAGCTTGGAGCTAGCGCGGGACAATGAGCAGTTCTTC
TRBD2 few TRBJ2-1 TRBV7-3 CASSPYTGLAGDEQFF TGTGCCAGCAGCCCCTACACGGGACTAGCAGGCGATGAGCAGTTCTTC
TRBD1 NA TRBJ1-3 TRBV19 CASSGTDLGNTIYF TGTGCCAGTAGCGGGACAGATTTAGGAAACACCATATATTTT
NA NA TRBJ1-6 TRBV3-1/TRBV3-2 CASSQVWGGSLHF TGTGCCAGCAGCCAAGTTTGGGGAGGCTCCCTCCACTTT
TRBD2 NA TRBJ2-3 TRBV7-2 CASSSRDRLAGGMDTQYF TGTGCCAGCAGCTCGCGGGACCGACTAGCGGGCGGCATGGATACGCAGTATTTT
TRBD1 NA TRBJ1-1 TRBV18 CASSLSGTGGATEAFF TGTGCCAGCTCACTGTCCGGGACAGGGGGCGCCACTGAAGCTTTCTTT
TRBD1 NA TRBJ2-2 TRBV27 CASSPYGQGANTGELFF TGTGCCAGCAGTCCCTACGGACAGGGGGCGAACACCGGGGAGCTGTTTTTT
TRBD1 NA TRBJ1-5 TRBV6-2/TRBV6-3 CASSRTGVNQPQHF TGTGCCAGCAGTCGGACAGGGGTAAATCAGCCCCAGCATTTT
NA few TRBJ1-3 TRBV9 CASSVGSGGTSGNTIYF TGTGCCAGCAGCGTAGGTAGTGGGGGCACCTCTGGAAACACCATATATTTT
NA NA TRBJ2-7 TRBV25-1 CASSEYGSYEQYF TGTGCCAGCAGTGAATACGGGTCCTACGAGCAGTACTTC
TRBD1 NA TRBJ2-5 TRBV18 CASSPGTGDETQYF TGTGCCAGCTCACCAGGGACAGGGGACGAGACCCAGTACTTC
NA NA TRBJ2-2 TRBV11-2 CASSFSAMLPGELFF TGTGCCAGCAGCTTTAGCGCTATGCTCCCCGGGGAGCTGTTTTTT
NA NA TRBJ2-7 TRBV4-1 CASSQDYVRLDRRSYEQYF TGCGCCAGCAGCCAAGATTACGTCCGTCTTGATCGGAGGTCCTACGAGCAGTACTTC
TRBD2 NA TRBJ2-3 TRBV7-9 CASSLSGGKDTQYF TGTGCCAGCAGCTTATCGGGAGGAAAAGATACGCAGTATTTT